This TCR beta chain derives from a study of T-cell memory formation after mild COVID-19. Overall study context: TCR clusters were largely donor specific. General study points: Several responding clones turned up in pre-infection memory, indicating that cross-reactive memory may have taken part.

As to this clonotype: The antigen is not known.

The CDR3 runs to 17 residues. The germline V gene has CDR1 KGHDR and CDR2 SFDVKD. V lost 5 bases and J lost 5; bases outside the gene matches: 13. TCRdb independently ran MiXCR on the 5' RACE reads; one entry per CDR3 protein. The sample consists of roughly 610,000 distinct CDR3 sequences, roughly 17% of them appearing once. The sequenced sample consisted of PBMCs or a T cell subset sorted from them (not recorded which). This receptor was identified in an adult woman who had mild COVID-19 (a few samples of this study predate the infection). Cell type and time point are not known. The V call is TRBV24-1, the J call TRBJ2-1; TRBD1 matches 8 bases. CDR3 in amino acids: CATSATPRDRSDNEQFF. The CDR3 DNA is TGTGCCACCAGTGCGACGCCCCGGGACAGGAGCGACAATGAGCAGTTCTTC.